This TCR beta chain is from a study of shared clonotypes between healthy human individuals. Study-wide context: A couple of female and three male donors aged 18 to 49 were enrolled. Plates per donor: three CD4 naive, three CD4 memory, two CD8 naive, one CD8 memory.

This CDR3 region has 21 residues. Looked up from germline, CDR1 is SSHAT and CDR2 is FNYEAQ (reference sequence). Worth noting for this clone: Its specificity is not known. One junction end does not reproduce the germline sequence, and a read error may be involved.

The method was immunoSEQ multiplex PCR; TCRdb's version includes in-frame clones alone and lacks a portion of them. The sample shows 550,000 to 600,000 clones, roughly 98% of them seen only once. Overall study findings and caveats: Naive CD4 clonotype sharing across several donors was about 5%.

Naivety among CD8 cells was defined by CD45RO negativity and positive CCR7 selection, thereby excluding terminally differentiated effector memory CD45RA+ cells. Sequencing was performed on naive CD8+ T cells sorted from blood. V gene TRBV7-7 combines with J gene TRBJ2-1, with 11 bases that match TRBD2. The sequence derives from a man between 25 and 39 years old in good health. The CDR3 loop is CASSLAPRVPTSGNSYNEQFF. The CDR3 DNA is TGTGCTAGCAGCTTAGCGCCCAGAGTTCCGACTAGCGGGAACTCCTACAATGAGCAGTTCTTC.